What follows are 27 T cell receptor beta chains derived from one specimen sequenced in a study of blood T cell repertoires in COVID-19. Measured with immunoSEQ multiplex PCR; TCRdb has only the in-frame clones, and not every one. The top ten clones hold 7.8% of a sample with roughly 190,000 clones, 82% of them seen once. Sequencing was performed on peripheral blood. These receptors all come from a woman aged 55-70 years with COVID-19, enrolled during active disease.

Note on this clone: At the DNA level, this CDR3 is encoded by other sequences in the same sample as well. The V gene is TRBV9, the J gene TRBJ1-2, with D uncertain. Germline loops: CDR1 SGDLS, CDR2 YYNGEE. The CDR3 totals 13 residues. V was shortened by 2 bases and J by 4 bases, with 9 bases between the two germline ends. The chain's CDR3 is CASSVARGYGYTF. In DNA form, the CDR3 reads TGTGCCAGCAGCGTCGCCCGGGGCTATGGCTACACCTTC.

V is TRBV14 and J is TRBJ2-2, with TRBD2 matching 8 bases. V was pared by 3 bases and J by 4 bases, with 7 bases of the junction left unmatched. Germline lookup yields CDR1 SGHDN and CDR2 FVKESK. This CDR3 comprises 16 residues. DNA for the CDR3: TGTGCCAGCAGCCAGAGAGCGGGAGTAGGCACCGGGGAGCTGTTTTTT. Translation gives CASSQRAGVGTGELFF.

This rearrangement joins TRBV7-8 to TRBJ2-5, with 8 bases lining up with TRBD2. CDR3 length: 15 amino acids. Trimming cost V 2 bases and J 2 bases; bases outside gene matches: 4. The germline V gene has CDR1 SGHVS and CDR2 FQNEAQ. The DNA of the CDR3 is TGTGCCAGCAGCTTAATAGCGGGACTTCAAGAGACCCAGTACTTC. Its translation: CASSLIAGLQETQYF.

The gene calls are TRBV27 and TRBJ1-5; D is possibly TRBD1 (6 bases). The CDR3 has 16 amino acids. Trimming left V 5 bases short and J 3 bases short, with 17 bases between. Germline CDR1 is MNHEY and CDR2 is SMNVEV (reference sequence). The CDR3 DNA follows: TGTGCCAGCAGTCCGCAGACCCCAGGGGTCAATCAGCCCCAGCATTTT. The encoded protein is CASSPQTPGVNQPQHF.

The genes are TRBV7-2 and TRBJ1-1; weak D call: TRBD1 (5 bases). CDR1 and CDR2 from the germline V gene are SGHTA and FQGNSA. V lost 3 bases and J lost 4, with 15 bases in between. The CDR3 has 15 amino acids. The CDR3 protein is CASSFGGGEVTEAFF. The CDR3 bases are TGTGCCAGCAGCTTTGGTGGGGGGGAGGTCACTGAAGCTTTCTTT.

This clone was found once. This rearrangement joins TRBV7-3 to TRBJ1-1; tentatively, D is TRBD1 (6 bases). Deletions cut 3 bases from V and 0 bases from J, with 14 bases between. This CDR3 is 16 amino acids long. Germline loops: CDR1 SGHTA, CDR2 FQGTGA. The CDR3 here is CASSFSFWDMNTEAFF. The CDR3 bases are TGTGCCAGCAGCTTTAGTTTTTGGGACATGAACACTGAAGCTTTCTTT.

The chain employs TRBV7-2 and TRBJ1-5; D possibly corresponds to TRBD1 (6 bases). This CDR3 is 15 amino acids long. Germline V gene lookup returns CDR1 SGHTA and CDR2 FQGNSA. V lost 1 base and J lost 5, with 12 bases in between. This CDR3 is CASSLDGQKDQPQHF. CDR3 in DNA: TGTGCCAGCAGCTTAGATGGACAGAAGGATCAGCCCCAGCATTTT. Using reference TRBV7-2 and TRBJ1-5 for the parts outside the CDR3, the full variable domain is GAGVSQSPSNKVTEKGKDVELRCDPISGHTALYWYRQSLGQGLEFLIYFQGNSAPDKSGLPSDRFSAERTGGSVSTLTIQRTQQEDSAVYLCASSLDGQKDQPQHFGDGTRLSIL.

The gene calls are TRBV19 and TRBJ1-5; 7 bases are a match to TRBD1. CDR1 and CDR2 (germline): LNHDA, SQIVND (reference sequence). CDR3 length: 15 residues. V shed 5 bases and J 3 bases; nucleotides not matched to a gene: 7. The CDR3 coding sequence is TGTGCCAGTAGTTCTGCCGGGACAGACAATCAGCCCCAGCATTTT. Protein: CASSSAGTDNQPQHF.

The chain recombines TRBV28 with TRBJ1-1; TRBD1 aligns across 8 bases. With V trimmed by 5 bases and J by 10 bases, 6 bases remained unmatched. The CDR3 runs to 12 residues. Looked up from germline, CDR1 is MDHEN and CDR2 is SYDVKM. CDR3 amino acids: CASSRTGLTAFF. CDR3 DNA sequence: TGTGCCAGCAGTCGGACAGGGCTAACAGCTTTCTTT.

This clone was detected a few times. The V gene is TRBV5-4, the J gene TRBJ1-1; 8 nucleotides line up with TRBD1. The CDR3 totals 14 residues. The V and J ends lost 4 bases and 5 bases, in that order; junction bases with no gene match: 7. Germline CDR1 and CDR2: SGHNT and YYREEE (reference sequence). CDR3 protein: CASSRGTGKTEAFF. CDR3 coding DNA: TGTGCCAGCAGCCGGGGGACAGGAAAAACTGAAGCTTTCTTT.

The rearrangement links TRBV5-4 to TRBJ1-2, with TRBD1 matching over 7 bases. Germline V CDR1 and CDR2: SGHNT, YYREEE (reference sequence). The CDR3 contains 16 residues. With 0 bases clipped from V and 5 bases from J, the junction kept 10 bases outside the gene matches. CDR3 DNA: TGTGCCAGCAGCTTGGGCCCAGGGGGACAGCGATATGGCTACACCTTC. Amino acid sequence: CASSLGPGGQRYGYTF.

The chain links TRBV27 to TRBJ2-7, with a weak D call TRBD1 (6 bases). Germline assignment: CDR1 MNHEY and CDR2 SMNVEV (reference sequence). The V end was cut by 2 bases, the J end by 2 bases, with 7 bases between. The CDR3 has 13 amino acids. CDR3: CASSLPGAYEQYV. For the CDR3, the DNA is TGTGCCAGCAGTTTACCAGGGGCCTACGAGCAGTACGTC.

The chain joins TRBV7-9 to TRBJ1-2, with D perhaps TRBD1 (5 bases). Trimming took 3 bases from V and 4 from J, leaving 15 bases between them. The CDR3 totals 15 residues. The V gene's germline CDR1 is SEHNR and CDR2 FQNEAQ (reference sequence). The CDR3 coding sequence is TGTGCCAGCAGCTTGGTGGGGGGTACTTCCTATGGCTACACCTTC. Residues: CASSLVGGTSYGYTF.

In DNA form, the CDR3 reads TGTGCCAGTAGTATATTGGGCAGGGGCGCTCACACTGAAGCTTTCTTT. This translates into CASSILGRGAHTEAFF. The rearrangement uses TRBV19 and TRBJ1-1; D is perhaps TRBD1 (6 bases). V gave up 2 bases and J gave up 3 bases, with 16 bases separating them. The length of the CDR3 is 16 residues. The germline CDR1 and CDR2 sequences are LNHDA and SQIVND (reference sequence).

The genes are TRBV11-2 and TRBJ2-3, with 7 bases fitting TRBD2. There are 15 residues in the CDR3. CDR1 is SGHAT and CDR2 is FQNNGV in the germline V gene. With 5 bases clipped from V and 2 bases from J, the junction kept 7 bases outside the gene matches. CDR3 residues: CASSPQGLVTDTQYF. The CDR3 coding sequence is TGTGCCAGCAGCCCCCAAGGACTAGTCACAGATACGCAGTATTTT.

This chain joins TRBV5-1 and TRBJ2-5, with a weak D call TRBD1 (6 bases). CDR3 length: 12 amino acids. V lost 6 bases and J lost 4, with 10 bases in between. The germline V gene has CDR1 SGHRS and CDR2 YFSETQ. The CDR3 DNA follows: TGCGCCAGCACAGGGGATCGAGAGACCCAGTACTTC. Translation gives CASTGDRETQYF.

The rearrangement joins TRBV18 to TRBJ1-2, with a weak D call TRBD1 (6 bases). The V gene lost 2 bases and the J gene lost 11 bases, with 21 bases spanning the gap. The CDR3 covers 15 residues. The germline V gene has CDR1 KGHSH and CDR2 LQKENI. The CDR3 DNA is TGTGCCAGCTCACCAGAGCGTCACAGGGTGGGCCCATACACCTTC. It encodes CASSPERHRVGPYTF.

The J gene is TRBJ1-1, the V gene TRBV30; D call uncertain. The CDR3 loop spans 14 amino acids. V shed 3 bases and J shed 4 bases, with 15 bases lying between them. CDR1 and CDR2 (germline): GTSNPN, SVGIG (reference sequence). The CDR3 region has the DNA TGTGCCTGGAGCCCCGAGAAATTCTCCACTGAAGCTTTCTTT. This codes for CAWSPEKFSTEAFF. Drawing the rest from reference TRBV30 and TRBJ1-1, the complete variable domain is SQTIHQWPATLVQPVGSPLSLECTVEGTSNPNLYWYRQAAGRGLQLLFYSVGIGQISSEVPQNLSASRPQDRQFILSSKKLLLSDSGFYLCAWSPEKFSTEAFFGQGTRLTVV.

The chain joins TRBV3-1 (or the pseudogene TRBV3-2) to TRBJ2-1, with TRBD2 identical over 11 bases. Germline-derived CDR1 and CDR2 are LGHDT and YNNKEL (reference sequence). This CDR3 region has 15 residues. Trimming removed 2 bases from V and 9 bases from J; junction bases left unmatched: 6. The CDR3 loop is CASSQRLAGGTEQFF. CDR3 DNA: TGTGCCAGCAGCCAACGCCTAGCGGGAGGCACTGAGCAGTTCTTC.

The rearrangement joins TRBV6-5 to TRBJ1-1; D call uncertain. Germline CDR1 MNHEY, CDR2 SVGAGI. With 7 bases removed from V and 5 bases from J, the gap between germline ends came to 17 bases. This CDR3 comprises 14 residues. As DNA, the CDR3 is TGTGCCAGCACTCCTTCCGGAGGGCGGACTGAAGCTTTCTTT. This translates into CASTPSGGRTEAFF.

This rearrangement joins TRBV13 to TRBJ2-5; 13 positions agree with TRBD2. The CDR3 covers 18 residues. Trimming cost V 0 bases and J 3 bases; bases outside gene matches: 7. CDR1 PRHDT and CDR2 FYEKMQ come from the germline V gene (reference sequence). CDR3 nucleotide sequence: TGTGCCAGCAGCTTAGGCCGGGGACTAGCGGGATCGGAAGAGACCCAGTACTTC. Translation gives CASSLGRGLAGSEETQYF.

The rearrangement links TRBV7-2 to TRBJ1-3; TRBD1 aligns across 7 bases. CDR1 and CDR2 from the germline V gene are SGHTA and FQGNSA. Trimming at V came to 4 bases and at J to 9 bases, leaving 9 bases not matched to a gene. There are 14 residues in the CDR3. The CDR3 reads CASSYDRVGGTIYF. CDR3 sequence (DNA): TGTGCCAGCAGCTATGACAGGGTTGGGGGCACCATATATTTT.

The chain combines TRBV20-1 with TRBJ2-1; 10 bases align to TRBD2. V was pared by 3 bases and J by 8 bases, with 7 bases of the junction left unmatched. The CDR3 has 14 residues. CDR1 and CDR2 (germline): DFQATT, SNEGSKA (reference sequence). CDR3 sequence: CSASRLAGVDEQFF. The DNA of the CDR3 is TGCAGTGCTAGTAGGCTAGCGGGAGTAGATGAGCAGTTCTTC.

This rearrangement joins TRBV5-1 to TRBJ2-1, with TRBD2 identical over 10 bases. The ends lost 2 bases at V and 4 bases at J; junction bases unmatched: 9. Germline V gene lookup returns CDR1 SGHRS and CDR2 YFSETQ. The length of the CDR3 is 17 residues. CDR3 DNA sequence: TGCGCCAGCAGCTTCCCAAGTCTAGCGGGGGAATACAATGAGCAGTTCTTC. Translated, it gives CASSFPSLAGEYNEQFF. The whole variable domain, remainder taken from reference TRBV5-1 and TRBJ2-1, is KAGVTQTPRYLIKTRGQQVTLSCSPISGHRSVSWYQQTPGQGLQFLFEYFSETQRNKGNFPGRFSGRQFSNSRSEMNVSTLELGDSALYLCASSFPSLAGEYNEQFFGPGTRLTVL.

V is TRBV30 and J is TRBJ1-4; possibly TRBD1 for D (5 bases). V lost 0 bases and J lost 6, with 11 bases in between. Germline CDR1 is GTSNPN and CDR2 is SVGIG (reference sequence). The CDR3 is 14 residues long. The CDR3 DNA reads TGTGCCTGGAGTGTACCAGGGATGGATGAAAAACTGTTTTTT. Its translation is CAWSVPGMDEKLFF.

The gene calls are TRBV4-2 and TRBJ1-2; 7 bases match TRBD1. This CDR3 spans 15 amino acids. Germline V gene lookup returns CDR1 LGHNA and CDR2 YNFKEQ. V dropped 3 bases and J dropped 1; count of bases not matched to a gene: 5. Here the CDR3 DNA reads TGTGCCAGCAGCCACACCCGGGACAGTAACTATGGCTACACCTTC. Amino acid sequence: CASSHTRDSNYGYTF.

The CDR3: CASSQGTSWETQYF. CDR3 coding DNA: TGTGCCAGCAGTCAGGGGACGAGTTGGGAGACCCAGTACTTC. The rearrangement links TRBV6-5 to TRBJ2-5; TRBD1 might be the D (6 bases). Deletions cut 5 bases from V and 5 bases from J, with 15 bases between. The germline gives CDR1 MNHEY, CDR2 SVGAGI. CDR3 length equals 14 residues.